Below, one T cell receptor beta chain is given with its context. The data stem from a study of T cell responses to AZD1222 COVID-19 vaccine. The method was immunoSEQ multiplex PCR; TCRdb's version includes in-frame clones alone and lacks a portion of them. The repertoire holds approximately 89,000 clones, with around nine tenths as singletons. This CDR3 is built from 17 residues. The trim removed 5 bases at V and 7 bases at J, leaving 18 bases unmatched. Germline V CDR1 and CDR2: LNHDA, SQIVND (reference sequence). The TCR sequence derives from an adult in good health. The sequences come from peripheral blood, collected on day 0 of AZD1222 vaccination. The V gene is TRBV19, the J gene TRBJ1-1; TRBD1 agrees at 8 bases. DNA for the CDR3: TGTGCCAGTAGTCCCCCCGAGAGGGGGACAGGCCTAATTGAAGCTTTCTTT. It is translated as CASSPPERGTGLIEAFF.